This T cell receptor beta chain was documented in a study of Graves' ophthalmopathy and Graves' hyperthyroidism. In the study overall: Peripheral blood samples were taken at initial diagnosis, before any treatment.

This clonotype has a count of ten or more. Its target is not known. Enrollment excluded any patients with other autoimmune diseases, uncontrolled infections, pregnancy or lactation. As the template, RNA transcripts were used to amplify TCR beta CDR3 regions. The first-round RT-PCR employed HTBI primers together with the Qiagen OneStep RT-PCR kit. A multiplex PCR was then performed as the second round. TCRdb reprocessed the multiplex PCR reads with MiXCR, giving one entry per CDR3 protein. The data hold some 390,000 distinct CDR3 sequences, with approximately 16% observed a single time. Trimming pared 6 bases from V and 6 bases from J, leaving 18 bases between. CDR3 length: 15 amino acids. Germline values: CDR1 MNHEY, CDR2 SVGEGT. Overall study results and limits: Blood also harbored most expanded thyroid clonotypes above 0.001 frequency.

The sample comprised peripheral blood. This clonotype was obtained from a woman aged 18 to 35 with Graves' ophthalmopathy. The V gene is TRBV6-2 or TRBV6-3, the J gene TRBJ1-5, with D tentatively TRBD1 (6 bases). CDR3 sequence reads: CASSLLGGAAQPQHF. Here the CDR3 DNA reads TGTGCCAGCAGCTTACTCGGGGGGGCGGCTCAGCCCCAGCATTTT.